Listed below are T cell receptor beta chains from one sample, sequenced in a study of blood T cell repertoires in COVID-19. Libraries were prepared by immunoSEQ multiplex PCR; TCRdb keeps only in-frame clonotypes and omits some of them. Seen here are under 150,000 clones, more than 75% observed once, and the top ten hold approximately 8.1%. The source material was peripheral blood. The source of these receptors is a woman aged 40 to 50 with acute or convalescent COVID-19. CDR3s include the opening cysteine and the closing phenylalanine or tryptophan. A D gene is named only where the DNA matches it firmly. Some rows mark clone size as missing; the rest say once, few, many or name a class of expanded clone.

TRBD1	TRBJ2-1	NA	TRBV10-2	CASLRQGGIGNEQFF	TGCGCCAGCTTACGACAGGGGGGGATAGGTAATGAGCAGTTCTTC
NA	TRBJ1-1	NA	TRBV7-9	CASSTNMNTEAFF	TGTGCCAGCAGCACCAACATGAACACTGAAGCTTTCTTT
TRBD1	TRBJ1-6	NA	TRBV10-3	CAISEGGQGNSPLHF	TGTGCCATCAGTGAGGGGGGACAGGGAAATTCACCCCTCCACTTT
TRBD2	TRBJ2-2	NA	TRBV19	CASSIRAGDTGELFF	TGTGCCAGTAGTATACGAGCGGGGGACACCGGGGAGCTGTTTTTT
TRBD1	TRBJ2-7	NA	TRBV18	CASSLGTGLYEQYF	TGTGCCAGCTCACTCGGGACAGGCTTATACGAGCAGTACTTC
TRBD1	TRBJ1-5	NA	TRBV19	CASSKTGGGNQPQHF	TGTGCCAGTAGTAAGACAGGGGGCGGCAATCAGCCCCAGCATTTT
TRBD2	TRBJ2-7	NA	TRBV6-6	CASSRGGSYEQYF	TGTGCCAGCAGTCGCGGGGGATCCTACGAGCAGTACTTC
NA	TRBJ2-2	NA	TRBV27	CASRDSRAGELFF	TGTGCCAGCAGGGACAGCCGGGCCGGGGAGCTGTTTTTT
TRBD1	TRBJ1-2	NA	TRBV6-6	CASNDRDRGNYGYTF	TGTGCCAGCAACGACCGGGACAGGGGAAACTATGGCTACACCTTC
TRBD1	TRBJ2-1	NA	TRBV19	CASSMRDRVDNEQFF	TGTGCCAGTAGTATGAGGGACAGGGTAGACAATGAGCAGTTCTTC
NA	TRBJ2-2	NA	TRBV9	CASGRGLGTGELFF	TGTGCCAGCGGTAGGGGACTCGGCACCGGGGAGCTGTTTTTT
NA	TRBJ2-5	NA	TRBV7-9	CASRRQSQETQYF	TGTGCCAGCAGGAGACAGTCCCAGGAGACCCAGTACTTC
TRBD1	TRBJ2-7	few	TRBV5-1	CASSFRGQGYEQYF	TGCGCCAGCAGCTTCAGGGGACAGGGTTACGAGCAGTACTTC
NA	TRBJ2-3	NA	TRBV19	CASGPRGEMADTQYF	TGTGCCAGTGGTCCCAGGGGGGAAATGGCAGATACGCAGTATTTT
NA	TRBJ1-5	NA	TRBV3-1/TRBV3-2	CASSQEGAGVQPQHF	TGTGCCAGCAGCCAAGAGGGGGCAGGGGTCCAGCCCCAGCATTTT
NA	TRBJ1-2	NA	TRBV6-5	CASRTSGGNYGYTF	TGTGCCAGCAGAACCTCGGGAGGGAACTATGGCTACACCTTC
NA	TRBJ1-6	NA	TRBV2	CASSRTDNSPLHF	TGTGCCAGCAGTAGGACAGATAATTCACCCCTCCACTTT
NA	TRBJ1-2	NA	TRBV7-2	CASSQGKGLGYTF	TGTGCCAGCAGTCAGGGGAAAGGTTTAGGCTACACCTTC
NA	TRBJ1-5	NA	TRBV5-6	CASSLRYPGSSNQPQHF	TGTGCCAGCAGCTTGAGATACCCAGGGTCTAGCAATCAGCCCCAGCATTTT
NA	TRBJ1-1	NA	TRBV23-1	CASSQPSGGTEAFF	TGCGCCAGCAGTCAACCCTCCGGGGGCACTGAAGCTTTCTTT
NA	TRBJ2-5	few	TRBV5-1	CASSLGRQKQETQYF	TGCGCCAGCAGCTTGGGTCGACAGAAACAAGAGACCCAGTACTTC
NA	TRBJ1-1	once	TRBV18	CASSPTGYKPNTEAFF	TGTGCCAGCTCACCGACAGGTTACAAACCGAACACTGAAGCTTTCTTT
TRBD1	TRBJ1-2	NA	TRBV27	CASSPSRQGYGYTF	TGTGCCAGCAGTCCATCACGACAGGGCTATGGCTACACCTTC
NA	TRBJ1-1	NA	TRBV6-2/TRBV6-3	CASSQDSYTEAFF	TGTGCCAGCAGTCAAGACAGTTACACTGAAGCTTTCTTT